The 23 T cell receptor beta chains reported below all come from one sample, sequenced in a study of T-cell reconstitution after alpha-beta-depleted transplantation in children. As it was prepared, the TCRbeta library received unique molecular identifiers. TCRdb independently ran MiXCR on the PCR reads; one entry per CDR3 protein. The table has more than 450,000 distinct CDR3 sequences, about 18% seen once. Specimen: PBMCs from the stem cell graft donor, collected from the stem cell graft. Receptor source: a human donor who donated a stem cell graft to a child with acute lymphoblastic leukemia.

This clonotype was counted many times. The chain uses TRBV5-1 and TRBJ1-1, with D unclear. The CDR3 sequence is 15 residues long. With 2 bases removed from V and 1 base from J, the gap between germline ends came to 12 bases. Germline V gene lookup returns CDR1 SGHRS and CDR2 YFSETQ. CDR3 sequence: CASSFAGNSNTEAFF. CDR3 in DNA: TGCGCCAGCAGCTTTGCCGGGAACTCGAACACTGAAGCTTTCTTT.

This clonotype came up once. The chain has TRBV20-1 and TRBJ1-4; 11 nucleotides align to TRBD1. CDR1 and CDR2 (germline): DFQATT, SNEGSKA (reference sequence). This CDR3 is built from 18 residues. V shed 8 bases, J shed 8 bases, and the junction held 22 bases outside the gene matches. CDR3 amino acids: CSFRGQALGQGGLEKLFF. DNA of the CDR3: TGCAGTTTTAGGGGCCAGGCTCTGGGACAGGGGGGACTCGAAAAACTGTTTTTT.

In this sample, this clonotype turned up a few times. The V call is TRBV9, the J call TRBJ1-1; the D is unclear. Germline lookup yields CDR1 SGDLS and CDR2 YYNGEE. CDR3 length: 12 amino acids. V shed 4 bases and J shed 9 bases, with 13 bases lying between them. The CDR3 loop reads CASSPSGRQAFF. CDR3 DNA sequence: TGTGCCAGCAGCCCGTCGGGGAGGCAAGCTTTCTTT.

The genes are TRBV20-1 and TRBJ2-1; D is undetermined. Germline-derived CDR1 and CDR2 are DFQATT and SNEGSKA (reference sequence). CDR3 length equals 14 residues. V lost 3 bases to trimming and J lost 5 bases, with 14 bases between them. The CDR3 nucleotides are TGCAGTGCTAGCGGTACAGCGAGGCACAATGAGCAGTTCTTC. It yields the protein CSASGTARHNEQFF.

The chain employs TRBV5-5 and TRBJ2-7; 7 nucleotides match TRBD1. The junction had 3 bases not matched to a gene; V was cut back by 0 bases and J by 3 bases. The V gene's germline CDR1 is SGHKS and CDR2 YYEKEE (reference sequence). The CDR3 contains 14 residues. CDR3 in amino acids: CASSLVGQVYEQYF. The CDR3 nucleotides read TGTGCCAGCAGCTTGGTCGGACAGGTCTACGAGCAGTACTTC.

This clonotype was seen a handful of times. The chain joins TRBV12-3 or TRBV12-4 to TRBJ2-5; D is undetermined. The V gene lost 5 bases and the J gene lost 4 bases, with 8 bases spanning the gap. The CDR3 totals 12 residues. The CDR3 protein is CASSPSLETQYF. As DNA, the CDR3 is TGTGCCAGCAGTCCCTCACTAGAGACCCAGTACTTC.

This chain joins TRBV20-1 and TRBJ2-7; TRBD1 might be the D (6 bases). With 8 bases removed from V and 1 base from J, the gap between germline ends came to 24 bases. Germline V gene data show CDR1 as DFQATT and CDR2 as SNEGSKA (reference sequence). This CDR3 has 16 amino acids. The CDR3 reads CSTKTKYREGSYEQYF. CDR3 coding DNA: TGCAGTACAAAAACGAAATACAGGGAAGGATCCTACGAGCAGTACTTC.

V usage is TRBV7-9 and J usage is TRBJ2-1, with unresolved D. The germline CDR1 and CDR2 sequences are SEHNR and FQNEAQ (reference sequence). V lost 4 bases and J 0 bases, leaving 7 bases between the germline ends. This CDR3 has 14 residues. CDR3 region: CASSWTDSYNEQFF. CDR3 in DNA: TGTGCCAGCAGCTGGACGGACTCCTACAATGAGCAGTTCTTC. Looking up the rest from reference TRBV7-9 and TRBJ2-1 gives the full variable domain: DTGVSQNPRHKITKRGQNVTFRCDPISEHNRLYWYRQTLGQGPEFLTYFQNEAQLEKSRLLSDRFSAERPKGSFSTLEIQRTEQGDSAMYLCASSWTDSYNEQFFGPGTRLTVL.

CDR3 residues: CASGRTSGRKEETQYF. The CDR3 DNA reads TGCGCCAGCGGACGGACTAGCGGGAGAAAAGAAGAGACCCAGTACTTC. This chain connects TRBV4-1 to TRBJ2-5; 13 bases agree with TRBD2. CDR3 length: 16 residues. Unmatched junction bases numbered 9, after V lost 8 bases and J lost 3 bases. Germline loops: CDR1 MGHRA, CDR2 YSYEKL.

The J gene is TRBJ2-7, the V gene TRBV7-9, with TRBD2 matching over 9 bases. The germline gives CDR1 SEHNR, CDR2 FQNEAQ (reference sequence). This CDR3 contains 16 residues. Germline trimming cut 2 bases from V and 2 bases from J; bases unmatched to any gene: 7. This CDR3 is CASSLNSGSSAYEQYF. The CDR3 coding sequence is TGTGCCAGCAGCTTAAATAGCGGGAGTAGCGCCTACGAGCAGTACTTC.

This rearrangement joins TRBV5-1 to TRBJ1-1; the D is unclear. The CDR3 spans 14 residues. Trimming took off 2 bases at V and 3 bases at J, with 11 bases between the two ends. CDR1 is SGHRS, CDR2 YFSETQ, per germline. The CDR3 DNA follows: TGCGCCAGCAGCTTTTGGGAGCGAGACACTGAAGCTTTCTTT. It yields the protein CASSFWERDTEAFF.

The chain is built from TRBV15 and TRBJ2-3; 11 bases agree with TRBD2. The germline V gene has CDR1 LNHNV and CDR2 YYDKDF (reference sequence). The CDR3 is made up of 15 amino acids. After removal of 5 bases from V and 2 bases from J, the junction contained 3 bases not matched to a gene. CDR3 residues: CATSGGLAVTDTQYF. The CDR3 DNA sequence: TGTGCCACCAGCGGGGGACTAGCGGTCACAGATACGCAGTATTTT. The full variable domain, its missing parts supplied by reference TRBV15 and TRBJ2-3, is DAMVIQNPRYQVTQFGKPVTLSCSQTLNHNVMYWYQQKSSQAPKLLFHYYDKDFNNEADTPDNFQSRRPNTSFCFLDIRSPGLGDTAMYLCATSGGLAVTDTQYFGPGTRLTVL.

V gene TRBV7-9 combines with J gene TRBJ2-1; D is unresolved. The CDR3 has 11 amino acids. Per germline, CDR1 SEHNR and CDR2 FQNEAQ (reference sequence). V was clipped by 6 bases and J by 7 bases, with 7 bases between them. The CDR3 protein is CASRARNEQFF. Written as DNA, the CDR3 is TGTGCCAGCAGGGCGAGGAATGAGCAGTTCTTC.

Of note for this clonotype: At one end, the junction sequence differs from germline, possibly due to a read error. The chain carries TRBV12-3 or TRBV12-4 and TRBJ1-3; weak D call: TRBD1 (5 bases). CDR3 length equals 12 residues. This CDR3 reads CASGISGTELNF. The CDR3, as DNA: TGTGCCAGCGGAATATCGGGGACCGAATTGAATTTT.

This chain uses TRBV6-1 with TRBJ2-5; the D gene could be TRBD1 or TRBD2 (6 bases each). The CDR3 runs 14 residues. Per germline, CDR1 MNHNS and CDR2 SASEGT. The V end was cut by 5 bases, the J end by 5 bases, with 15 bases between. The CDR3, as DNA: TGTGCCAGCAGTCGATCGGGGGCCGAGGAGACCCAGTACTTC. Translated, it gives CASSRSGAEETQYF.

The chain combines TRBV5-6 with TRBJ1-5, with no clear D. From germline, CDR1 is SGHDT and CDR2 YYEEEE. V lost 4 bases and J 3 bases, leaving 11 bases between the germline ends. The CDR3 is 14 amino acids. The CDR3 loop is CASSEQAFNQPQHF. CDR3 bases: TGTGCCAGCAGCGAGCAAGCTTTCAATCAGCCCCAGCATTTT.

The chain recombines TRBV19 with TRBJ1-5; D is unclear. Trimming took 3 bases from V and 11 from J, leaving 14 bases between them. The germline CDR1 and CDR2 sequences are LNHDA and SQIVND (reference sequence). This CDR3 region has 13 residues. The CDR3 DNA reads TGTGCCAGTAGTATGGGCAGTGGTTTCGCCCAGCATTTT. Translated, it gives CASSMGSGFAQHF. Filled out from reference TRBV19 and TRBJ1-5, the complete variable domain reads DGGITQSPKYLFRKEGQNVTLSCEQNLNHDAMYWYRQDPGQGLRLIYYSQIVNDFQKGDIAEGYSVSREKKESFPLTVTSAQKNPTAFYLCASSMGSGFAQHFGDGTRLSIL.

This clonotype was counted a few times. The chain joins TRBV20-1 to TRBJ2-2; D remains ambiguous. The V and J ends lost 3 bases and 7 bases respectively, with 15 bases between them. Looked up from germline, CDR1 is DFQATT and CDR2 is SNEGSKA (reference sequence). The CDR3 covers 14 residues. The CDR3 DNA reads TGCAGTGCTAGCCCTAACCTCCACGGCGGGGAGCTGTTTTTT. Residues: CSASPNLHGGELFF.

This chain connects TRBV5-1 to TRBJ2-7, with 10 nucleotides matching TRBD1. The CDR3 sequence is 13 residues long. V was clipped by 6 bases and J by 5 bases; unmatched bases: 5. Germline V gene data show CDR1 as SGHRS and CDR2 as YFSETQ. CDR3 loop: CASTKGTGDEQYF. CDR3 sequence (DNA): TGCGCCAGCACCAAGGGGACAGGGGACGAGCAGTACTTC.

This chain uses TRBV7-3 with TRBJ2-6, with D possibly matching TRBD1 (6 bases). Per germline, CDR1 SGHTA and CDR2 FQGTGA. This CDR3 is built from 17 residues. The germline V and J ends were trimmed by 6 bases and 4 bases, with 19 bases remaining between them. The CDR3 nucleotides are TGTGCCAGCAGATCGGGACAAGCCCTTGGGGGGGCCAACGTCCTGACTTTC. This gives the protein CASRSGQALGGANVLTF.

This clonotype occurred a few times. The chain is built from TRBV7-9 and TRBJ1-6, with D tentatively TRBD1 (5 bases). Germline V CDR1 and CDR2: SEHNR, FQNEAQ (reference sequence). This CDR3 contains 16 residues. Trimming pared 4 bases from V and 6 bases from J, leaving 16 bases between. CDR3 amino acids: CASSSRIPGGNSPLHF. As DNA, the CDR3 is TGTGCCAGCAGCTCAAGAATCCCTGGGGGTAATTCACCCCTCCACTTT.

The rearrangement links TRBV5-1 to TRBJ2-7; D not certain. The CDR3 is 14 amino acids. Trimming removed 1 base from V and 4 bases from J, with 12 bases in between. Germline assignment: CDR1 SGHRS and CDR2 YFSETQ. As DNA, the CDR3 is TGCGCCAGCAGCTTGTATTCACAAGATTACGAGCAGTACTTC. As protein: CASSLYSQDYEQYF.

The rearrangement uses TRBV27 and TRBJ2-1; 12 bases agree with TRBD2. The germline V gene has CDR1 MNHEY and CDR2 SMNVEV (reference sequence). The CDR3 is 16 residues long. Trimming at V came to 3 bases and at J to 8 bases, leaving 8 bases not matched to a gene. The CDR3 DNA is TGTGCCAGCAGTTTCCTAGCGGGAGGGCCCTCTGATGAGCAGTTCTTC. As protein: CASSFLAGGPSDEQFF.